The sequence of this T cell receptor beta chain was determined in a study of cytotoxic CD8 clonotypes in ibrutinib-treated CLL. Overall study results and limits: Clonality increased at ibrutinib response and stayed stable in sustained remission. At progression, however, it fell back toward baseline. At baseline, clonality was higher than in age-matched healthy donors and correlated with CD8+ counts.

As to this clone: Its antigen is as yet unknown.

CDR3 length: 12 residues. V lost 6 bases and J lost 4, with 4 bases in between. CDR1 MNHNY and CDR2 SVGAGI come from the germline V gene (reference sequence). Deep sequencing aimed at 1 in 200,000 to 1 in 1 million T cells' resolution. This table comes from immunoSEQ multiplex PCR, and its TCRdb copy is limited to in-frame clones, with some not included. The table shows approximately 70,000 clones, with 90% occurring only once. The clonotype originates from a human donor with chronic lymphocytic leukemia. The sample was PBMCs, taken after 12 months of ibrutinib treatment. The V and J genes are TRBV6-6 and TRBJ2-6; D is unclear. The CDR3 nucleotides are TGTGCCAGCAGGGTCGGGGCCAACGTCCTGACTTTC. This translates into CASRVGANVLTF.